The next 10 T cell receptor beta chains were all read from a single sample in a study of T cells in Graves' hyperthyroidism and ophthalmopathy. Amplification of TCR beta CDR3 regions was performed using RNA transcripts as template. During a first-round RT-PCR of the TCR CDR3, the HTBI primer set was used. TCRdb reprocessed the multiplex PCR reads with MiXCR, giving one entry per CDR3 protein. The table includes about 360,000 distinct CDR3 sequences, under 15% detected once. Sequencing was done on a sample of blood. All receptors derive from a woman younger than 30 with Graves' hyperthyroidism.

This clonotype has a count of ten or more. In DNA, the CDR3 is TGTGCCAGCAGCTCGGGACTAGCGGGACCAGATGAGCAGTTCTTC. Protein product: CASSSGLAGPDEQFF. The chain employs TRBV11-3 and TRBJ2-1; 13 bases line up with TRBD2. The CDR3 is 15 residues long. Germline values: CDR1 SGHNT, CDR2 YENEEA. The V and J ends lost 4 bases and 8 bases, in that order; junction bases with no gene match: 5. The whole variable domain, remainder taken from reference TRBV11-3 and TRBJ2-1, is EAGVVQSPRYKIIEKKQPVAFWCNPISGHNTLYWYLQNLGQGPELLIRYENEEAVDDSQLPKDRFSAERLKGVDSTLKIQPAELGDSAVYLCASSSGLAGPDEQFFGPGTRLTVL.

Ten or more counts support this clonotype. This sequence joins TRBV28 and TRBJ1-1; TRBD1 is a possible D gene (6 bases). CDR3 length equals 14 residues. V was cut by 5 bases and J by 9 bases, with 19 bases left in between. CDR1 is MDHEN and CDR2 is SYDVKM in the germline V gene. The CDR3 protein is CASSADRLIAKAFF. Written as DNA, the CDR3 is TGTGCCAGCAGTGCGGACAGACTCATAGCTAAAGCTTTCTTT.

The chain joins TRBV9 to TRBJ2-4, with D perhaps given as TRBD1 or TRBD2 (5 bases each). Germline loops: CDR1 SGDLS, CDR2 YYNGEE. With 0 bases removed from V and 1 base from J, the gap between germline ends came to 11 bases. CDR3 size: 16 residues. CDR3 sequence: CASSVGGDGAKNIQYF. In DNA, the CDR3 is TGTGCCAGCAGCGTAGGAGGGGATGGGGCCAAAAACATTCAGTACTTC. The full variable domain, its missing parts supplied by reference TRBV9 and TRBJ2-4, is DSGVTQTPKHLITATGQRVTLRCSPRSGDLSVYWYQQSLDQGLQFLIQYYNGEERAKGNILERFSAQQFPDLHSELNLSSLELGDSALYFCASSVGGDGAKNIQYFGAGTRLSVL.

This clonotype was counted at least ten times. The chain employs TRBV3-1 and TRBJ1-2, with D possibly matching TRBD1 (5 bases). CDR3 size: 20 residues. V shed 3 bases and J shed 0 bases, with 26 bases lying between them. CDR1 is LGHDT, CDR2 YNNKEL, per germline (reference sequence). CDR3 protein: CASSQWTLNTVGEANYGYTF. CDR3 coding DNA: TGTGCCAGCAGCCAGTGGACACTAAACACGGTTGGGGAAGCTAACTATGGCTACACCTTC.

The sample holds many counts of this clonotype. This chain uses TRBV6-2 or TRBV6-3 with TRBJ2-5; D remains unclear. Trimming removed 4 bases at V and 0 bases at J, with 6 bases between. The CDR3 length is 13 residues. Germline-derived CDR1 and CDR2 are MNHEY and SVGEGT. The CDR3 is CASSSYNQETQYF. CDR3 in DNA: TGTGCCAGCAGTTCCTACAACCAAGAGACCCAGTACTTC.

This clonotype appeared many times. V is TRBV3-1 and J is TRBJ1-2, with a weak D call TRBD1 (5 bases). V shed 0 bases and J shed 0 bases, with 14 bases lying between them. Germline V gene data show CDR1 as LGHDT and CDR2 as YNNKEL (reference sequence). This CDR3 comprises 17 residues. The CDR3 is CASSQENLGLSNYGYTF. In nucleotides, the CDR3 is TGTGCCAGCAGCCAAGAAAATTTGGGGCTATCTAACTATGGCTACACCTTC.

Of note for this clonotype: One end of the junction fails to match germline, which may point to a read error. The CDR3 coding sequence is TGTGCCAGCAGCTTAGGCCACCAGAACGCTGAAGCTTTCTTT. As protein: CASSLGHQNAEAFF. The chain links TRBV7-3 to TRBJ1-1; D unclear. The CDR3 loop spans 14 amino acids. CDR1 and CDR2 from the germline V gene are SGHTA and FQGTGA.

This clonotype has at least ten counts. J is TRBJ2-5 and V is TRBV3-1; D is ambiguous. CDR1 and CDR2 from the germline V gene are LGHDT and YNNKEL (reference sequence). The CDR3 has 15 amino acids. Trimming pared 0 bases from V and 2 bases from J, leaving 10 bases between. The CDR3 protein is CASSQDSSLQETQYF. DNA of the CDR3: TGTGCCAGCAGCCAAGACTCCAGCTTACAAGAGACCCAGTACTTC.

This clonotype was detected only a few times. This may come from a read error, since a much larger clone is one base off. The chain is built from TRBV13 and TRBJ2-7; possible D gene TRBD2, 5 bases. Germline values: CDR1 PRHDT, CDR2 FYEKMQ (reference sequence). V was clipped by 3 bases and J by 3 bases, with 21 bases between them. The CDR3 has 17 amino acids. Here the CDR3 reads CASSLSPSRGIRYEQYF. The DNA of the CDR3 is TGTGCCAGCAGCTTGTCGCCAAGCCGAGGGATCCGCTACGAGCAGTACTTC.

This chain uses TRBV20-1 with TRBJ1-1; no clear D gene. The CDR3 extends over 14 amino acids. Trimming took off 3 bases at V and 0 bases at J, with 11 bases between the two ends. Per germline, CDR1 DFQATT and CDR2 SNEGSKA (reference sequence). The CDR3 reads CSASTANMNTEAFF. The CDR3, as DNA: TGCAGTGCTAGCACAGCTAATATGAACACTGAAGCTTTCTTT.